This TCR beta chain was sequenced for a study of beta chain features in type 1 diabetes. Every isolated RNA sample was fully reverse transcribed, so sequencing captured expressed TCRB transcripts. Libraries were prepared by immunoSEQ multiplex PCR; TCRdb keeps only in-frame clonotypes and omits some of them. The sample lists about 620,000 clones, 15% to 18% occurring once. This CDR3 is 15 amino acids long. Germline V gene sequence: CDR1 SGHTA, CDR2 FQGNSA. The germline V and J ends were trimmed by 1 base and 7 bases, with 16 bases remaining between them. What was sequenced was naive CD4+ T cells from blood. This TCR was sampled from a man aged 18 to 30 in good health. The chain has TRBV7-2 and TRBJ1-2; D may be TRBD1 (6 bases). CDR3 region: CASSLETQGRVGYTF. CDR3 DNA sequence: TGTGCCAGCAGCTTAGAAACACAGGGCCGGGTTGGCTACACCTTC. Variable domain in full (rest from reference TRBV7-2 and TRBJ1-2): GAGVSQSPSNKVTEKGKDVELRCDPISGHTALYWYRQSLGQGLEFLIYFQGNSAPDKSGLPSDRFSAERTGGSVSTLTIQRTQQEDSAVYLCASSLETQGRVGYTFGSGTRLTVV.